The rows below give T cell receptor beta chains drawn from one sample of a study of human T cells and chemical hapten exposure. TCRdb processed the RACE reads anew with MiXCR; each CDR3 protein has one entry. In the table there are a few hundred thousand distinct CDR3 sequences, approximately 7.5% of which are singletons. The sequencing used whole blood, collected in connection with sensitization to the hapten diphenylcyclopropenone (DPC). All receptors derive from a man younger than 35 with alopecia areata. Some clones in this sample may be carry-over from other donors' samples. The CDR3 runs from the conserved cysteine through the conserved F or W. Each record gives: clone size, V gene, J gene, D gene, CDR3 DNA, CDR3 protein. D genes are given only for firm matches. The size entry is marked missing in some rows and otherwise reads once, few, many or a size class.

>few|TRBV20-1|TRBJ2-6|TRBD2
TGCAGTGCCACATCGGGAGGTTCAACTTTCTCTGGGGCCAACGTCCTGACTTTC
CSATSGGSTFSGANVLTF
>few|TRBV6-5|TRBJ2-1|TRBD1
TGTGCCAGCAGACAGGGGAGCAATGAGCAGTTCTTC
CASRQGSNEQFF
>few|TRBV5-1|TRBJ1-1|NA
TGCGCCAGCACCGGGGGCGCTTTTAACACTGAAGCTTTCTTT
CASTGGAFNTEAFF
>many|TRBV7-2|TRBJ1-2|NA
TGTGCCAGCAGCCGACAACCAGTCTATGGCTACACCTTC
CASSRQPVYGYTF
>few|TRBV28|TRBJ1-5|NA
TGTGCCAGCAAGACCTCCCGGGACCTAAAGTATAGCAATCAGCCCCAGCATTTT
CASKTSRDLKYSNQPQHF
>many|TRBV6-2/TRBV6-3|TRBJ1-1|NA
TGTGCCAGCAGTTTACTCGGAGGGACTGAAGCTTTCTTT
CASSLLGGTEAFF
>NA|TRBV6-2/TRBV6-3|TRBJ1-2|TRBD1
TGTGCCAGCAGTTACTCGATCGGGACAGGAGACTATGGCTACACCTTC
CASSYSIGTGDYGYTF
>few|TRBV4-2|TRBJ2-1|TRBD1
TGTGCCAGCAGCCAACCAGGGGGTATGGTGTACAATGAGCAGTTCTTC
CASSQPGGMVYNEQFF
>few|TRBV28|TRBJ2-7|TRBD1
TGTGCCAGCAGTCTGGGGACAGTCTACGAGCAGTACTTC
CASSLGTVYEQYF
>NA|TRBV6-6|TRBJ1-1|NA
TGTGCCAGCAGTTACGCCCCTCAGGGTCAAGGGTTTCACACTGAAGCTTTCTTT
CASSYAPQGQGFHTEAFF
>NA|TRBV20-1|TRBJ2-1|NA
TGCAGTGCTAGGGACACCACTACTCACAATGAGCAGTTCTTC
CSARDTTTHNEQFF
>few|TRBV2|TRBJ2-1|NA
TGTGCCAGCAGTGCAAACACTGAGCAGTTCTTC
CASSANTEQFF
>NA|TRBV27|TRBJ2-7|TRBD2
TGTTCCTCCGGCGCGGGGGGAACCTACGAGCAGTACTTC
CSSGAGGTYEQYF
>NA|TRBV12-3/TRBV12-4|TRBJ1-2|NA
TGTGCCAGCGCGGCGATTTCCTATGGCTACACCTTC
CASAAISYGYTF
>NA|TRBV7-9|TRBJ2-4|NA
TGTGCCAGCAGCTCCTGGGAGCGTCAGGGGTCGCACTTC
CASSSWERQGSHF
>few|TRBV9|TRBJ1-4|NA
TGTGCCAGCGGTAGGGGCGGTGCAACTAATGAAAAACTGTTTTTT
CASGRGGATNEKLFF
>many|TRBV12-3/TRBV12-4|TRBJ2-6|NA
TGTGCCAGCACCCGGGGACTTTTTACCTCTGGGGCCAACGTCCTGACTTTC
CASTRGLFTSGANVLTF
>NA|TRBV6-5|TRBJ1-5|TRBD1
TGTGCCAGCAGTGCTCTCGACAGGGGAAGCAATCAGCCCCAGCATTTT
CASSALDRGSNQPQHF
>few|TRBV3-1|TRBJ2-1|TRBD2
TGTGCCAGCAGCCTGGGCGGGGGGGCCGCCTACAATGAGCAGTTCTTC
CASSLGGGAAYNEQFF
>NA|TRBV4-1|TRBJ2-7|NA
TGCGCCAGCAGCCAAGCGGTGTCCTACGAGCAGTACTTC
CASSQAVSYEQYF
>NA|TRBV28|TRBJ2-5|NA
TGTGCCAGCAGTTTAGGGGGGGCCAATGAAGAGACCCAGTACTTC
CASSLGGANEETQYF
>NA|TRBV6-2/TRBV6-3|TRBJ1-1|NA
TGTGCCAGCAGTTATCTACCGGGACGGAACACTGAAGCTTTCTTT
CASSYLPGRNTEAFF
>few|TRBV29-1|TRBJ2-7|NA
TGCAGCGTGGGGGTAATAGACAGCTACGAGCAGTACTTC
CSVGVIDSYEQYF
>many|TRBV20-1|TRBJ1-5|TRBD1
TGCAGTGCTAGACGACAGGGCGTCAATCAGCCCCAGCATTTT
CSARRQGVNQPQHF
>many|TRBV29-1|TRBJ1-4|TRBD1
TGCAGCGTTGTCGATCCCGGGACAGAAAATGAAAAACTGTTTTTT
CSVVDPGTENEKLFF
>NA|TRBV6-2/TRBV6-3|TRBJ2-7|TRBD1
TGTGCCAGCAGAGAAGAGACAGGGGAATCCTACGAGCAGTACTTC
CASREETGESYEQYF
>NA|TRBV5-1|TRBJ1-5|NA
TGCGCCAGCAGCCGAGATCCGGCCGGGCCCCAGCATTTT
CASSRDPAGPQHF
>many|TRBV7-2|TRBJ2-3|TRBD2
TGTGCCAGCAGCTTGCCTGGGACTAGCGGGCCAGATACGCAGTATTTT
CASSLPGTSGPDTQYF
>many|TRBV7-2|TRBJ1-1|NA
TGTGCCAGCAGCTTAGGACGAGGAGGGATGAACACTGAAGCTTTCTTT
CASSLGRGGMNTEAFF
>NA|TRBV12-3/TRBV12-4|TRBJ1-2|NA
TGTGCCAGCAGTTTCACCGTCTATGGCTACACCTTC
CASSFTVYGYTF
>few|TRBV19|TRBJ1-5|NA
TGTGCCAGTAGTATAGGTATGTTGGTTCAGCCCCAGCATTTT
CASSIGMLVQPQHF
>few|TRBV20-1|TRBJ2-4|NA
TGCAGTGCTAGAGTGGGGGTGCGAGACATTCAGTACTTC
CSARVGVRDIQYF
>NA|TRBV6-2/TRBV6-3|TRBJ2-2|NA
TGTGCCAGCCAGATTGGGGGTACCGGGGAGCTGTTTTTT
CASQIGGTGELFF
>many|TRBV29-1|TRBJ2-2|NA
TGCAGCGTTGGGTCAAGCGCGAACACCGGGGAGCTGTTTTTT
CSVGSSANTGELFF
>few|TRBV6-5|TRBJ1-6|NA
TGTGCCAGCAGTTACTCTGGGCTGCAGGGTTCACCCCTCCACTTT
CASSYSGLQGSPLHF
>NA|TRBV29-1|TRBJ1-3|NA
TGCAGCGTTGTCGGCAGCTCTGGAAACACCATATATTTT
CSVVGSSGNTIYF
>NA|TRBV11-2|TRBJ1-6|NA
TGTGCCAGCAGGAGTCTCGAGGCGGGCAGGAATTCACCCCTCCACTTT
CASRSLEAGRNSPLHF
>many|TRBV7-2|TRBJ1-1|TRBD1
TGTGCCAGCAGCTTCCGGGGTCGATCGGCCTACGACAGGGGTAACACTGAAGCTTTCTTT
CASSFRGRSAYDRGNTEAFF
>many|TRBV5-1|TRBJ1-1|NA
TGCGCCAGCAGCTCCGACCCGAACACTGAAGCTTTCTTT
CASSSDPNTEAFF
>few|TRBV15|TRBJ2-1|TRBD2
TGTGCCACCAGCAGAGATTACAGCGGGGATAGCTCCTACAATGAGCAGTTCTTC
CATSRDYSGDSSYNEQFF